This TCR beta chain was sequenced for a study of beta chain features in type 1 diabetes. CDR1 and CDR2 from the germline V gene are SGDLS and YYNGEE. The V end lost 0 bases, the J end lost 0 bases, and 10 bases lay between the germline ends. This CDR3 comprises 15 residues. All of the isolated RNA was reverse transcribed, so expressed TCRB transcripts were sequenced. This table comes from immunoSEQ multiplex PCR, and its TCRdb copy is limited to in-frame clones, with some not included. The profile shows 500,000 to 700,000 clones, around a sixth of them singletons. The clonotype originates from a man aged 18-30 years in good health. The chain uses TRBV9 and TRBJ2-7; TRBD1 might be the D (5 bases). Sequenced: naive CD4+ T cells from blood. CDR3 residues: CASSVGGKSSYEQYF. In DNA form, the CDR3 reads TGTGCCAGCAGCGTAGGGGGCAAGAGCTCCTACGAGCAGTACTTC.